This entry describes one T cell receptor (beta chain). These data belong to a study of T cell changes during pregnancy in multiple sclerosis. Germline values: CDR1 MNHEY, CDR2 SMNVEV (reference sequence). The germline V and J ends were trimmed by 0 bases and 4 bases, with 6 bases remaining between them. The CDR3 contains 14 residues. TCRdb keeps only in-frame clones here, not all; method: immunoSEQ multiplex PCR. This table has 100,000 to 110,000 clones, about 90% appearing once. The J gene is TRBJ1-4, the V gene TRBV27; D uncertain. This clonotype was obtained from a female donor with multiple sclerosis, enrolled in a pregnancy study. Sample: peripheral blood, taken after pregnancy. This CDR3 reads CASSLSFLNEKLFF. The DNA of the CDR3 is TGTGCCAGCAGTTTATCGTTCCTTAATGAAAAACTGTTTTTT.